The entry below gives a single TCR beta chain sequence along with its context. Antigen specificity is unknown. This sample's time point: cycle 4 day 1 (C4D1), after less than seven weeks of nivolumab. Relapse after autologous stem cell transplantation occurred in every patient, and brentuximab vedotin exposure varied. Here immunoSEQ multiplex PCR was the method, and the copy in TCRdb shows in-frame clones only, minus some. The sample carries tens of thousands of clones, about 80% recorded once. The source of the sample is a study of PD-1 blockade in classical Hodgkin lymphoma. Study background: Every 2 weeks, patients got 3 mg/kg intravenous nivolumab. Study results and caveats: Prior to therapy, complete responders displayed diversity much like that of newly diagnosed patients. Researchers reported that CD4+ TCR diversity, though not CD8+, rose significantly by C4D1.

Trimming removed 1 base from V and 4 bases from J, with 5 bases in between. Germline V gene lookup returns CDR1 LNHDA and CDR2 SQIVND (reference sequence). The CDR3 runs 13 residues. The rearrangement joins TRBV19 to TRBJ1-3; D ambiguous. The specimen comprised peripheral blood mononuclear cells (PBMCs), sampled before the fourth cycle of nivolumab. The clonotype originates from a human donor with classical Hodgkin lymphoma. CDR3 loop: CASSIAPGNTIYF. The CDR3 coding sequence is TGTGCCAGTAGTATAGCCCCGGGAAACACCATATATTTT.